Detailed here is one T cell receptor beta chain. As yet, its antigen is unknown. TCRdb keeps only in-frame clones here, not all; method: immunoSEQ multiplex PCR. Altogether under 85,000 clones are present, around 82% being singletons, with the ten largest covering around 8%. The sample comes from a study of OX40 agonist ivuxolimab in advanced cancers. Across the whole study: Mean age 60 years, range 23 to 79; around 80% male. Prior checkpoint blockade (anti-PD-1, anti-PD-L1 or anti-CTLA-4) was permitted; around 40% had it. Study-level results: Among the lowest peripheral clonal expansion occurred in 0.1-3.0 mg/kg partial responders.

The source of this sequence is an adult with an advanced solid tumor such as melanoma, head and neck, liver or kidney cancer. Sample: CD4+ or CD8+ T cells sorted from blood, taken in a trial of the OX40 agonist ivuxolimab.

The DNA of the CDR3 is TGTGCCAGCAGCGGATCTACCTCTGGAAACACCATATATTTT. This codes for CASSGSTSGNTIYF. This sequence joins TRBV11-2 and TRBJ1-3; the D is unclear. CDR1 is SGHAT and CDR2 is FQNNGV in the germline V gene. V shed 5 bases and J shed 0 bases, with 8 bases lying between them. This CDR3 contains 14 residues.